The 32 T cell receptor beta chains below all came from one sample that was sequenced in a study of Graves' ophthalmopathy and Graves' hyperthyroidism. As the template, RNA transcripts were used to amplify TCR beta CDR3 regions. First-round RT-PCR employed HTBI primers, with a second-round multiplex PCR after it. From the multiplex PCR reads, TCRdb called clonotypes with MiXCR, one entry per CDR3 protein. This table holds about 370,000 distinct CDR3 sequences, about 18% found once. Sequencing input: peripheral blood. These receptors all come from an adult woman with stable Graves' hyperthyroidism.

Worth noting for this clonotype: The conserved closing phenylalanine or tryptophan is absent in this CDR3, likely reflecting a read error. The chain uses TRBV29-1 and TRBJ1-1; TRBD1 agrees at 8 bases. This CDR3 has 17 residues. Germline CDR1 reads SQVTM; CDR2 reads ANQGSEA. The trim removed 5 bases at V and 4 bases at J, leaving 18 bases unmatched. The CDR3, as DNA: TGCAGCGTTAAATCCGGGACAGGATGGACTCGAGGCACTGAAGCTTTCCTT. This sequence encodes CSVKSGTGWTRGTEAFL.

There are many counts of this clonotype. J is TRBJ2-2 and V is TRBV11-2; 10 bases line up with TRBD2. Germline V gene data show CDR1 as SGHAT and CDR2 as FQNNGV. Unmatched junction bases numbered 15, after V lost 0 bases and J lost 5 bases. CDR3 length equals 20 residues. CDR3 sequence: CASSLDLSRGLAMGTGELFF. DNA for the CDR3: TGTGCCAGCAGCTTAGATCTGAGTCGGGGACTAGCGATGGGGACCGGGGAGCTGTTTTTT.

This clonotype appeared many times. This sequence joins TRBV6-5 and TRBJ1-2; D may be TRBD1 (5 bases). V shed 0 bases and J shed 8 bases, with 7 bases lying between them. Per the germline V gene, CDR1 is MNHEY and CDR2 is SVGAGI. The CDR3 totals 12 residues. The CDR3, as DNA: TGTGCCAGCAGTTACTCAGGGGAAGGCTACACCTTC. Translation gives CASSYSGEGYTF.

This clonotype appeared many times. The chain uses TRBV6-1 and TRBJ2-7, with 7 bases fitting TRBD2. Trimming at V came to 6 bases and at J to 0 bases, leaving 11 bases not matched to a gene. The V gene's germline CDR1 is MNHNS and CDR2 SASEGT. The length of the CDR3 is 16 residues. Here the CDR3 DNA reads TGTGCCAGCAGCAGAAGCGGGGTCCCGAGCTCCTACGAGCAGTACTTC. Residues: CASSRSGVPSSYEQYF.

This clonotype has at least ten counts. The gene calls are TRBV7-2 and TRBJ2-4; 8 bases map to TRBD1. Trimming at V came to 5 bases and at J to 1 base, leaving 7 bases not matched to a gene. The CDR3 is 16 residues long. Germline V gene lookup returns CDR1 SGHTA and CDR2 FQGNSA. DNA of the CDR3: TGTGCCAGCAGCCTCAGGACAGGGATGGCCAAAAACATTCAGTACTTC. Protein product: CASSLRTGMAKNIQYF.

This clonotype showed up many times. In DNA form, the CDR3 reads TGTGCCACCAGGATAGACAGGGGCGCGTATGGCTACACCTTC. It codes for CATRIDRGAYGYTF. The V call is TRBV15, the J call TRBJ1-2; 8 positions agree with TRBD1. Germline values: CDR1 LNHNV, CDR2 YYDKDF (reference sequence). Trimming removed 6 bases from V and 5 bases from J; junction bases left unmatched: 8. This CDR3 has 14 amino acids.

On this clonotype itself: A single base separates this from a much larger clone, so it may be a read error. The conserved final phenylalanine or tryptophan is absent from the CDR3, which likely points to a read error. The rearrangement joins TRBV19 to TRBJ2-7; D remains ambiguous. Trimming removed 6 bases from V and 3 bases from J, with 15 bases in between. The CDR3 runs 14 residues. From germline, CDR1 is LNHDA and CDR2 SQIVND (reference sequence). In DNA, the CDR3 is TGTGCCAGTAGCCGTACGACGGCCCGCTACGAGCAGTACTTG. It yields the protein CASSRTTARYEQYL.

This clonotype was picked up many times. V usage is TRBV6-1 and J usage is TRBJ1-5; D is ambiguous. The CDR3 extends over 14 amino acids. The V end was cut by 4 bases, the J end by 3 bases, with 10 bases between. Germline V lookup: CDR1 MNHNS, CDR2 SASEGT. The CDR3 bases are TGTGCCAGCAGTGTGCCCACATACAATCAGCCCCAGCATTTT. Its protein product is CASSVPTYNQPQHF.

This clonotype was observed many times. This chain links TRBV10-3 with TRBJ1-3; D is perhaps TRBD1 (6 bases). V shed 9 bases and J shed 4 bases, with 19 bases lying between them. Germline CDR1 reads ENHRY; CDR2 reads SYGVKD. This CDR3 is built from 15 residues. The CDR3 here is CAITPQQGAGNTIYF. The CDR3 region has the DNA TGTGCCATTACCCCCCAACAGGGCGCGGGAAACACCATATATTTT.

At least ten counts were recorded for this clonotype. The V and J genes are TRBV6-1 and TRBJ2-5; unclear D gene. V dropped 3 bases and J dropped 2 bases, with 13 bases sitting between them. CDR1 and CDR2 from the germline V gene are MNHNS and SASEGT. The CDR3 is 15 residues long. CDR3 DNA sequence: TGTGCCAGCAGTGAGGTACCCAACCCGCAAGAGACCCAGTACTTC. Translated: CASSEVPNPQETQYF.

This clonotype was counted at least ten times. The V call is TRBV6-1, the J call TRBJ1-2; D is possibly TRBD1 (5 bases). CDR3 length: 16 residues. V was trimmed by 6 bases and J by 5 bases, leaving 22 bases between them. The germline V gene has CDR1 MNHNS and CDR2 SASEGT. CDR3 bases: TGTGCCAGCAGCGACCACGATGAGACAGAAACGTATGGCTACACCTTC. Protein sequence: CASSDHDETETYGYTF.

The CDR3 nucleotides are TGTGCCACCAGCAGGGGCCCTGGCGGTTATACGCAGTATTTT. Protein product: CATSRGPGGYTQYF. The chain combines TRBV15 with TRBJ2-3, with unresolved D. This CDR3 region has 14 residues. The germline CDR1 and CDR2 sequences are LNHNV and YYDKDF (reference sequence). V lost 3 bases and J lost 7, with 14 bases in between.

The table lists this clonotype with many counts. The chain couples TRBV14 to TRBJ1-2; no clear D. CDR1 is SGHDN, CDR2 FVKESK, per germline. Trimming cost V 0 bases and J 6 bases, with 8 bases left between them. This CDR3 is 13 amino acids long. The CDR3 nucleotides read TGTGCCAGCAGCCAAGATCTAGGAGATGGCTACACCTTC. This translates into CASSQDLGDGYTF.

V is TRBV3-1 and J is TRBJ1-1; tentatively, D is TRBD1 (6 bases). CDR3 length equals 15 residues. Germline V gene data show CDR1 as LGHDT and CDR2 as YNNKEL (reference sequence). Trimming removed 1 base at V and 11 bases at J, with 20 bases between. The CDR3 loop is CASSQGGGTAGEAFF. CDR3 DNA sequence: TGTGCCAGCAGCCAAGGGGGGGGCACGGCAGGGGAGGCTTTCTTT.

This clonotype turned up a few times. The chain employs TRBV7-3 and TRBJ1-6, with D uncertain. CDR1 is SGHTA and CDR2 is FQGTGA in the germline V gene. This CDR3 is built from 13 residues. V lost 1 base, J lost 7 bases, and 5 bases lay in between. CDR3 sequence reads: CASSLNSNSPLHF. CDR3 coding DNA: TGTGCCAGCAGCTTAAACTCCAATTCACCCCTCCACTTT.

In its sample, this clonotype was seen many times. The V gene is TRBV5-1, the J gene TRBJ2-4; no reliable D call. CDR1 is SGHRS and CDR2 is YFSETQ in the germline V gene. This CDR3 region has 14 residues. The V gene lost 5 bases and the J gene lost 0 bases, with 9 bases spanning the gap. The CDR3 protein is CASSSELAKNIQYF. The DNA for the CDR3 is TGCGCCAGCAGTTCGGAACTAGCCAAAAACATTCAGTACTTC.

This clonotype was observed a few times. The chain carries TRBV6-4 and TRBJ2-6, with 10 bases aligning to TRBD2. The J segment lost 5 bases and the V segment lost 6 bases, leaving 7 bases of the junction unmatched. CDR3 length: 16 residues. Germline CDR1 is MRHNA and CDR2 is SNTAGT. The DNA of the CDR3 is TGTGCCAGCAGCTCAACTAGCGGGAATAGGGCCAACGTCCTGACTTTC. It is translated as CASSSTSGNRANVLTF.

This clonotype was observed many times. The CDR3 DNA reads TGTGCCAGCAGCCTAAATACAGGGGCGAGCGCCTACGAGCAGTACTTC. Its protein is CASSLNTGASAYEQYF. This chain links TRBV13 with TRBJ2-7; TRBD1 matches at 7 bases. V shed 5 bases and J 2 bases; nucleotides not matched to a gene: 12. The CDR3 runs to 16 residues. CDR1 PRHDT and CDR2 FYEKMQ come from the germline V gene (reference sequence).

This clonotype was seen at least ten times. This chain links TRBV5-1 with TRBJ1-2; no firm D call. This CDR3 comprises 15 residues. V was shortened by 4 bases and J by 2 bases, with 15 bases between the two germline ends. Germline V gene sequence: CDR1 SGHRS, CDR2 YFSETQ. The CDR3 loop is CASSQNPDANYGYTF. The CDR3 DNA follows: TGCGCCAGCAGCCAAAACCCGGACGCAAACTATGGCTACACCTTC. Together with reference TRBV5-1 and TRBJ1-2, the CDR3 gives the full variable domain: KAGVTQTPRYLIKTRGQQVTLSCSPISGHRSVSWYQQTPGQGLQFLFEYFSETQRNKGNFPGRFSGRQFSNSRSEMNVSTLELGDSALYLCASSQNPDANYGYTFGSGTRLTVV.

At least ten counts were recorded for this clonotype. The rearrangement uses TRBV20-1 and TRBJ2-6; D uncertain. Germline CDR1 is DFQATT and CDR2 is SNEGSKA (reference sequence). The CDR3 contains 15 residues. V lost 6 bases, J lost 0 bases, and 12 bases lay in between. Written as DNA, the CDR3 is TGCAGTGCCCAAAGGGTTAACTCTGGGGCCAACGTCCTGACTTTC. This codes for CSAQRVNSGANVLTF.

This clonotype appeared many times. The rearrangement uses TRBV28 and TRBJ2-7; 7 bases map to TRBD1. The junction had 8 bases not matched to a gene; V was cut back by 3 bases and J by 6 bases. Germline V lookup: CDR1 MDHEN, CDR2 SYDVKM. The CDR3 has 14 residues. The CDR3 region is CASSFSGQVGEQYF. DNA for the CDR3: TGTGCCAGCAGTTTCTCCGGACAGGTGGGCGAGCAGTACTTC.

Ten or more counts support this clonotype. This sequence joins TRBV28 and TRBJ1-2; weak D call: TRBD1 (5 bases). CDR3 size: 14 residues. With 3 bases removed from V and 2 bases from J, the gap between germline ends came to 10 bases. The germline V gene has CDR1 MDHEN and CDR2 SYDVKM. CDR3 nucleotides: TGTGCCAGCAGTTTGGTACAGGCGAACTATGGCTACACCTTC. Protein sequence: CASSLVQANYGYTF.

This clonotype was observed at least ten times. This chain connects TRBV19 to TRBJ1-5; TRBD1 matches 8 bases. V lost 5 bases to trimming and J lost 7 bases; unmatched junction nucleotides: 7. CDR1 is LNHDA, CDR2 SQIVND, per germline (reference sequence). This CDR3 has 14 residues. The CDR3 DNA sequence: TGTGCCAGTAGTGGCCAGGGGGCGTACCAGCCCCAGCATTTT. It yields the protein CASSGQGAYQPQHF.

This clonotype has a count of ten or more. V gene TRBV2 combines with J gene TRBJ1-1; D gene unclear. Trimming shortened V by 7 bases and J by 6 bases, and 9 bases separated the two germline ends. The CDR3 has 11 amino acids. Germline V gives CDR1 SNHLY, CDR2 FYNNEI. For the CDR3, the DNA is TGTGCCAGCAAGTTTGACGCTGAAGCTTTCTTT. It specifies CASKFDAEAFF.

The rearrangement links TRBV6-5 to TRBJ1-3; D might be TRBD1 (5 bases). CDR1 is MNHEY, CDR2 SVGAGI, per germline. The CDR3 runs 15 residues. V was trimmed by 4 bases and J by 3 bases, leaving 13 bases between them. The chain's CDR3 is CASSSYRTLGNTIYF. Here the CDR3 DNA reads TGTGCCAGCAGTTCCTACCGGACACTTGGAAACACCATATATTTT.

This clonotype was recorded at least ten times. This sequence joins TRBV6-2 or TRBV6-3 and TRBJ2-5, with a weak D call TRBD1 (6 bases). The germline V gene has CDR1 MNHEY and CDR2 SVGEGT. This CDR3 is built from 14 residues. With 5 bases removed from V and 7 bases from J, the gap between germline ends came to 17 bases. CDR3 protein: CASSHYRDTLTQYF. The CDR3 DNA sequence: TGTGCCAGCAGTCACTATCGGGACACTTTGACCCAGTACTTC.

This clonotype was recorded many times. The chain joins TRBV6-1 to TRBJ2-5; 7 bases agree with TRBD2. CDR3 length: 16 amino acids. Trimming at V came to 0 bases and at J to 6 bases, leaving 10 bases not matched to a gene. CDR1 MNHNS and CDR2 SASEGT come from the germline V gene. The CDR3 bases are TGTGCCAGCAGTGAAGCGGGAGGGATTGGGTCGAAGACCCAGTACTTC. Encoded protein: CASSEAGGIGSKTQYF.

In this sample, this clonotype turned up many times. The chain employs TRBV6-1 and TRBJ2-7; 10 bases align to TRBD2. Germline V gives CDR1 MNHNS, CDR2 SASEGT. This CDR3 comprises 14 residues. The ends lost 4 bases at V and 3 bases at J; junction bases unmatched: 3. The CDR3: CASSVLAGVYEQYF. The CDR3 DNA reads as TGTGCCAGCAGTGTGCTAGCGGGAGTCTACGAGCAGTACTTC.

This clonotype was recorded at least ten times. This chain connects TRBV4-3 to TRBJ1-5; D unresolved. CDR3 length equals 14 residues. Germline V lookup: CDR1 LGHNA, CDR2 YSLEER. The germline V and J ends were trimmed by 4 bases and 3 bases, with 10 bases remaining between them. The CDR3 loop is CASSPDRPNQPQHF. DNA for the CDR3: TGCGCCAGCAGCCCAGACCGGCCCAATCAGCCCCAGCATTTT.

This clonotype was seen ten or more times. The chain employs TRBV12-3 or TRBV12-4 and TRBJ1-2; TRBD1 is a possible D gene (6 bases). CDR3 length: 14 residues. V was cut by 5 bases and J by 1 base, with 11 bases left in between. This CDR3 reads CASSRQAINYGYTF. DNA for the CDR3: TGTGCCAGCAGTCGACAGGCCATTAACTATGGCTACACCTTC.

This clonotype was counted at least ten times. The V call is TRBV30, the J call TRBJ1-5, with D unresolved. This CDR3 contains 13 residues. Germline lookup yields CDR1 GTSNPN and CDR2 SVGIG (reference sequence). Trimming stripped 0 bases from V and 3 bases from J, with 6 bases between. CDR3 protein: CAWSVGINQPQHF. The CDR3, as DNA: TGTGCCTGGAGTGTAGGTATCAATCAGCCCCAGCATTTT.

This clonotype was seen repeatedly, ten times or more. The V gene is TRBV6-2 or TRBV6-3, the J gene TRBJ2-1, with a weak D call TRBD2 (7 bases). Germline V gene sequence: CDR1 MNHEY, CDR2 SVGEGT. V was shortened by 6 bases and J by 3 bases, with 18 bases between the two germline ends. The CDR3 is 16 residues long. The CDR3 DNA reads TGTGCCAGCAGCTTACTGAGGGGGAGGGACTACAATGAGCAGTTCTTC. Protein sequence: CASSLLRGRDYNEQFF.